This T cell receptor (beta chain) is drawn from a study of T cell changes during pregnancy in multiple sclerosis. Method: immunoSEQ multiplex PCR; TCRdb's copy keeps in-frame clones and lacks some. The table includes over 85,000 clones, around 93% detected once. After removal of 0 bases from V and 3 bases from J, the junction contained 9 bases not matched to a gene. There are 17 residues in the CDR3. Germline loops: CDR1 GTSNPN, CDR2 SVGIG (reference sequence). This rearrangement joins TRBV30 to TRBJ2-2, with 8 bases matching TRBD1. The starting material was peripheral blood, obtained in the first trimester of pregnancy. The source of this sequence is a female donor in good health, enrolled as a control in a pregnancy study. Written as DNA, the CDR3 is TGTGCCTGGAGTGTAGGAATGACAGGGGCTGACACCGGGGAGCTGTTTTTT. Amino acid sequence: CAWSVGMTGADTGELFF.